The rows below give T cell receptor beta chains drawn from one sample of a study of early T cells in non-severe SARS-CoV-2 infection. TCRdb reprocessed the 5' RACE reads via MiXCR and lists one record per CDR3 protein. The data hold tens of thousands of distinct CDR3 sequences, with around 5.8% observed a single time. Sequenced sample: whole blood. Every receptor here comes from an adult who was a healthcare worker with PCR-confirmed SARS-CoV-2 infection or an uninfected control (not recorded which). The CDR3 runs from the conserved cysteine through the conserved F or W. Each record gives: D gene, clone size, CDR3 length, V gene, J gene, CDR3 protein, CDR3 DNA. A D gene is named only where the DNA matches it firmly. Not all rows give a size; the values are once, few, many and, for expanded clones, a class.

>-|many|16|TRBV11-2|TRBJ2-6
CASSPGLFSGANVLTF
TGTGCCAGCAGTCCGGGACTGTTCTCTGGGGCCAACGTCCTGACTTTC
>-|many|14|TRBV3-1|TRBJ2-3
CASSQWGPTDTQYF
TGTGCCAGCAGCCAATGGGGGCCCACAGATACGCAGTATTTT
>TRBD1|many|14|TRBV10-1|TRBJ1-2
CASTNPGQVYGYTF
TGCGCCAGCACGAATCCGGGACAGGTGTATGGCTACACCTTC
>TRBD2|many|15|TRBV28|TRBJ2-1
CASSSTSGRWDEQFF
TGTGCCAGCAGTTCAACTAGCGGGAGATGGGATGAGCAGTTCTTC
>-|many|14|TRBV27|TRBJ1-1
CASNGGSIGTEAFF
TGTGCCAGCAACGGGGGGAGCATCGGCACTGAAGCTTTCTTT
>TRBD1|many|15|TRBV6-4|TRBJ1-2
CASSAVGTGIDGYTF
TGTGCCAGCAGTGCGGTGGGGACAGGGATCGATGGCTACACCTTC
>TRBD1|-|15|TRBV11-3|TRBJ2-3
CASSYGTGSTDTQYF
TGTGCCAGCAGTTACGGGACAGGGAGCACAGATACGCAGTATTTT
>-|many|13|TRBV5-1|TRBJ1-1
CASSSLTGVATFF
TGCGCCAGCAGCTCGCTGACAGGAGTCGCGACTTTCTTT
>TRBD1|-|13|TRBV7-2|TRBJ2-4
CASSPRTGNIQYF
TGTGCCAGCAGCCCGCGGACAGGGAACATTCAGTACTTC
>-|-|14|TRBV29-1|TRBJ2-3
CSVVLASGTDTQYF
TGCAGCGTTGTTTTGGCTAGCGGCACAGATACGCAGTATTTT
>-|many|15|TRBV19|TRBJ2-1
CASSSYPGTYNEQFF
TGTGCCAGTAGTTCCTATCCGGGGACCTACAATGAGCAGTTCTTC
>-|many|13|TRBV20-1|TRBJ2-5
CSAREYSLMTQYF
TGCAGTGCTAGAGAGTACAGCTTGATGACCCAGTACTTC
>TRBD2|many|16|TRBV6-5|TRBJ2-3
CASSYPAGGSTDTQYF
TGTGCCAGCAGTTATCCAGCGGGAGGGAGCACAGATACGCAGTATTTT
>TRBD1|many|14|TRBV2|TRBJ2-5
CASQNRGRQETQYF
TGTGCCAGCCAAAACAGGGGGAGGCAAGAGACCCAGTACTTC
>TRBD1|-|16|TRBV7-9|TRBJ2-1
CASSLGQGLGFNEQFF
TGTGCCAGCAGCTTAGGACAGGGTCTGGGTTTCAATGAGCAGTTCTTC
>-|many|16|TRBV4-1|TRBJ2-7
CASSQDHRGRTYEQYF
TGCGCCAGCAGCCAAGATCACCGCGGGCGAACCTACGAGCAGTACTTC
>-|many|13|TRBV11-3|TRBJ2-2
CASSLVNTGELFF
TGTGCCAGCAGCTTAGTGAACACCGGGGAGCTGTTTTTT